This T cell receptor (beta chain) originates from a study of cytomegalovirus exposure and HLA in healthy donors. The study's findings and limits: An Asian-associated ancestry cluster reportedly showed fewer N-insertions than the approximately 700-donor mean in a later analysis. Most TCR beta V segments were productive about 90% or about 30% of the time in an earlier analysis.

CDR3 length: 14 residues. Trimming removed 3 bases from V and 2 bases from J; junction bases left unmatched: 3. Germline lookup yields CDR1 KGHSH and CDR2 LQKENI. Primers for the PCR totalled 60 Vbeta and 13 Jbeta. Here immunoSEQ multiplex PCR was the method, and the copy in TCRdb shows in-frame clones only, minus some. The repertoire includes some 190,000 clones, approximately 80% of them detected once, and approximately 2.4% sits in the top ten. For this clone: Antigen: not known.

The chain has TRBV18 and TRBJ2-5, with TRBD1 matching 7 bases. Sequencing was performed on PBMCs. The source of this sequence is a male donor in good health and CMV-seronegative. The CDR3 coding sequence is TGTGCCAGCTCACCTGTGACAGGGCAAGAGACCCAGTACTTC. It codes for CASSPVTGQETQYF. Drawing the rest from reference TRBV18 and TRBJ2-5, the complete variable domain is NAGVMQNPRHLVRRRGQEARLRCSPMKGHSHVYWYRQLPEEGLKFMVYLQKENIIDESGMPKERFSAEFPKEGPSILRIQQVVRGDSAAYFCASSPVTGQETQYFGPGTRLLVL.